The rows below give T cell receptor beta chains drawn from one sample of a study of blood T cells in healthy people across ages. TCRdb recomputed calls from the 5' RACE reads with MiXCR, one row per CDR3 protein. The sample shows some 1,500,000 distinct CDR3 sequences, approximately 42% of them seen only once. Sample: blood. These receptors were collected from a woman younger than 35 in good health. Both conserved end residues are part of each CDR3. D genes are given only for firm matches. Not every row has a clone size; where given, it reads once, few, many or a size class.

abundance	v_gene	d_gene	j_gene	CDR3aa	CDR3nt
-	TRBV28	-	TRBJ1-2	CASNPGRNYGYTF	TGTGCCAGCAACCCGGGTCGGAACTATGGCTACACCTTC
-	TRBV19	-	TRBJ1-4	CASSTLGSTNEKLFF	TGTGCCAGTAGTACCCTCGGGTCAACTAATGAAAAACTGTTTTTT
-	TRBV3-1	-	TRBJ2-7	CASSQDQDGAYEQYF	TGTGCCAGCAGCCAAGATCAGGACGGCGCCTACGAGCAGTACTTC
-	TRBV20-1	-	TRBJ2-7	CSARDGERRSSYEQYF	TGCAGTGCTAGAGACGGCGAAAGACGGAGCTCCTACGAGCAGTACTTC
-	TRBV5-1	-	TRBJ1-2	CASSFDRLMSGYTF	TGCGCCAGCAGCTTCGACAGATTAATGTCTGGCTACACCTTC
-	TRBV7-3	-	TRBJ1-2	CASSLTPQGRYGYTF	TGTGCCAGCAGCTTAACTCCCCAGGGGAGGTATGGCTACACCTTC
-	TRBV20-1	-	TRBJ2-1	CSASGGVAYNEQFF	TGCAGTGCTAGTGGCGGAGTTGCCTACAATGAGCAGTTCTTC
few	TRBV15	TRBD1	TRBJ1-5	CATARQGAQPQHF	TGTGCCACCGCTCGACAGGGGGCACAGCCCCAGCATTTT
-	TRBV9	-	TRBJ2-5	CASSVAETGQETQYF	TGTGCCAGCAGCGTAGCTGAGACAGGACAAGAGACCCAGTACTTC
once	TRBV20-1	-	TRBJ1-5	CSAGGGGKGQPQHF	TGCAGTGCTGGTGGCGGGGGGAAAGGACAGCCCCAGCATTTT
-	TRBV7-9	TRBD2	TRBJ2-5	CASSAQTGTSRNQETQYF	TGTGCCAGCAGCGCACAAACCGGGACTAGCCGAAACCAAGAGACCCAGTACTTC
-	TRBV6-5	-	TRBJ1-1	CASSYSNKGDTEAFF	TGTGCCAGCAGTTACTCGAATAAGGGGGACACTGAAGCTTTCTTT
-	TRBV5-1	TRBD1	TRBJ1-2	CASSSHMTGSYGYTF	TGCGCCAGCAGCTCACACATGACAGGGAGCTATGGCTACACCTTC
-	TRBV4-1	-	TRBJ1-1	CASSPRDLTMNTEAFF	TGCGCCAGCAGCCCCCGGGACCTAACCATGAACACTGAAGCTTTCTTT
-	TRBV25-1	TRBD1	TRBJ2-7	CASSDPGQGNYEQYF	TGTGCCAGCAGTGACCCCGGACAGGGGAACTACGAGCAGTACTTC
-	TRBV9	-	TRBJ2-1	CASSVVPANNEQFF	TGTGCCAGCAGCGTAGTCCCGGCGAACAATGAGCAGTTCTTC
-	TRBV12-3/TRBV12-4	-	TRBJ1-6	CASSHWPGYSPLHF	TGTGCCAGCAGCCATTGGCCAGGTTATTCACCCCTCCACTTT
few	TRBV20-1	TRBD1	TRBJ1-1	CSAGQLNTEAFF	TGCAGTGCGGGACAGCTGAACACTGAAGCTTTCTTT
-	TRBV6-5	-	TRBJ1-5	CASRDIRVSNQPQHF	TGTGCCAGCCGGGACATCCGGGTTAGCAATCAGCCCCAGCATTTT
-	TRBV5-1	-	TRBJ2-1	CASSLQVDNEQFF	TGCGCCAGCAGCCTTCAGGTAGACAATGAGCAGTTCTTC
many	TRBV6-2/TRBV6-3	-	TRBJ2-7	CASRMNREVAFRSYEQYF	TGTGCCAGCAGAATGAACAGGGAGGTCGCCTTTAGATCCTACGAGCAGTACTTC
few	TRBV20-1	-	TRBJ1-2	CKAIVPTHYGYTF	TGCAAGGCAATCGTTCCGACACACTATGGCTACACCTTC
few	TRBV5-6	-	TRBJ2-1	CASLEGGSYNEQFF	TGTGCCAGCCTCGAGGGGGGCTCCTACAATGAGCAGTTCTTC
few	TRBV28	-	TRBJ2-4	CASSRDILKNIQYF	TGTGCCAGCAGCCGAGACATATTGAAAAACATTCAGTACTTC
-	TRBV6-5	-	TRBJ2-1	CAGSEGEALNEQFF	TGTGCCGGCAGTGAAGGGGAGGCACTTAATGAGCAGTTCTTC
few	TRBV29-1	-	TRBJ1-1	CTVLRRNTEAFF	TGCACCGTTCTGAGGAGGAACACTGAAGCTTTCTTT
-	TRBV4-3	-	TRBJ1-2	CASSQDRAANYGYTF	TGCGCCAGCAGCCAAGATCGGGCGGCTAACTATGGCTACACCTTC
few	TRBV6-2/TRBV6-3	-	TRBJ2-1	CASSYFDSYNEQFF	TGTGCCAGCAGTTACTTCGACTCCTACAATGAGCAGTTCTTC
-	TRBV12-3/TRBV12-4	-	TRBJ2-5	CASTTYGRETQYF	TGTGCCAGCACCACATATGGGAGGGAGACCCAGTACTTC
-	TRBV29-1	TRBD2	TRBJ2-1	CSVGYGGDDEQFF	TGCAGCGTTGGGTATGGGGGGGATGATGAGCAGTTCTTC
-	TRBV10-3	TRBD1	TRBJ2-3	CAIRPDRTTDTQYF	TGTGCCATCAGACCGGACAGGACCACAGATACGCAGTATTTT
-	TRBV27	-	TRBJ2-7	CASSSLSPRGTYEQYF	TGTGCCAGCAGTTCCCTTAGCCCGAGGGGTACCTACGAGCAGTACTTC
few	TRBV4-2	-	TRBJ2-7	CASSHGTAQNNEQYF	TGTGCCAGCAGCCACGGGACGGCGCAGAACAATGAGCAGTACTTC
-	TRBV4-1	-	TRBJ2-5	CASSRGGLVLQETQYF	TGCGCCAGCAGCCGAGGCGGGCTAGTACTCCAAGAGACCCAGTACTTC
-	TRBV20-1	TRBD2	TRBJ2-1	CSARGKTSGWEDNEQFF	TGCAGTGCTAGAGGGAAGACTAGCGGGTGGGAAGACAATGAGCAGTTCTTC
-	TRBV12-3/TRBV12-4	-	TRBJ2-5	CASSLSDSQETQYF	TGTGCCAGCAGTTTAAGTGACTCCCAAGAGACCCAGTACTTC
few	TRBV20-1	TRBD1	TRBJ2-7	CSAYGQGGEYEQYF	TGCAGTGCTTACGGACAGGGGGGGGAGTACGAGCAGTACTTC
many	TRBV3-1	-	TRBJ2-1	CASSQRPSKQFF	TGTGCCAGCAGCCAACGACCTAGTAAGCAGTTCTTC
few	TRBV12-3/TRBV12-4	-	TRBJ2-5	CASSLRGFRGYGETQYF	TGTGCCAGCAGTTTAAGAGGCTTCAGGGGCTATGGGGAGACCCAGTACTTC
-	TRBV5-6	-	TRBJ2-1	CASIGSYNEQFF	TGTGCCAGTATAGGGTCCTACAATGAGCAGTTCTTC
-	TRBV4-1	TRBD1	TRBJ1-2	CASSHTGGRNYGYTF	TGCGCCAGCAGCCATACAGGGGGCCGTAACTATGGCTACACCTTC
few	TRBV20-1	-	TRBJ2-7	CSAPSASSYEQYF	TGCAGTGCCCCCAGCGCCTCCTCCTACGAGCAGTACTTC
-	TRBV30	TRBD2	TRBJ2-7	CAWSVGREGSYEQYF	TGTGCCTGGAGTGTAGGCAGGGAGGGTTCCTACGAGCAGTACTTC
-	TRBV28	-	TRBJ2-1	CASSRTLSSYNEQFF	TGTGCCAGCAGCCGGACCCTAAGCTCCTACAATGAGCAGTTCTTC
-	TRBV4-3	-	TRBJ1-2	CASSQGTRNYGYTF	TGCGCCAGCAGCCAAGGTACAAGGAACTATGGCTACACCTTC
-	TRBV19	-	TRBJ1-5	CASSILGQNQPQHF	TGTGCCAGTAGTATCTTAGGGCAGAATCAGCCCCAGCATTTT
few	TRBV13	TRBD2	TRBJ2-3	CASDGSGFTDTQYF	TGTGCCAGCGACGGTAGCGGGTTTACAGATACGCAGTATTTT
once	TRBV7-9	TRBD2	TRBJ2-7	CASSLAVGGGSEYEQYF	TGTGCCAGCAGCTTAGCGGTTGGTGGCGGGAGTGAGTACGAGCAGTACTTC
-	TRBV20-1	-	TRBJ2-7	CSAIESGCEQYF	TGCAGTGCTATAGAGTCCGGCTGCGAGCAGTACTTC
-	TRBV9	-	TRBJ2-5	CASSTQMRETQYF	TGTGCCAGCAGCACCCAGATGAGAGAGACCCAGTACTTC
few	TRBV20-1	TRBD2	TRBJ2-1	CSARVLAGSNEQFF	TGCAGTGCTAGAGTACTAGCGGGAAGCAATGAGCAGTTCTTC
-	TRBV5-1	-	TRBJ2-7	CASSVQSGTYEQYF	TGCGCCAGCAGCGTTCAGTCAGGAACCTACGAGCAGTACTTC
-	TRBV30	-	TRBJ1-6	CAWRDSRDSPLHF	TGTGCCTGGAGGGACAGCCGGGATTCACCCCTCCACTTT
-	TRBV20-1	-	TRBJ2-7	CSASWGESYEQYF	TGCAGTGCTAGTTGGGGGGAGTCCTACGAGCAGTACTTC
-	TRBV12-3/TRBV12-4	-	TRBJ1-2	CASKSGRVHGYTF	TGTGCCAGCAAGTCTGGTAGGGTACATGGCTACACCTTC
-	TRBV15	TRBD2	TRBJ2-1	CATSISGIEQFF	TGTGCCACCAGCATTAGCGGGATTGAGCAGTTCTTC
-	TRBV5-1	TRBD1	TRBJ2-1	CASSWDRGREQFF	TGCGCCAGCAGTTGGGACAGGGGTCGTGAGCAGTTCTTC